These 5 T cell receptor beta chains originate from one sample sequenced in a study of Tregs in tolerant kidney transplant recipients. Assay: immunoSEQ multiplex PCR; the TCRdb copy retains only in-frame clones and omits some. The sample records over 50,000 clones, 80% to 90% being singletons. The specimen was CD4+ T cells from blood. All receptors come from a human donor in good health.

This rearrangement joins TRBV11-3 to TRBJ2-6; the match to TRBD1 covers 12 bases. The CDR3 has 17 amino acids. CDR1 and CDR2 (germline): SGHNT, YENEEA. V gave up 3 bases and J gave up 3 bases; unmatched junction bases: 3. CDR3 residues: CASSLGQGAGGANVLTF. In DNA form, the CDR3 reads TGTGCCAGCAGCTTGGGACAGGGGGCAGGTGGGGCCAACGTCCTGACTTTC.

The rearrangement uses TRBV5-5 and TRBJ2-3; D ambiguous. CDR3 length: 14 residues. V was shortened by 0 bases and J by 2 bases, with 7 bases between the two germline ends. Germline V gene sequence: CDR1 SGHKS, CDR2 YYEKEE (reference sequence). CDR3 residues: CASSLDTVTDTQYF. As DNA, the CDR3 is TGTGCCAGCAGCTTGGATACGGTCACAGATACGCAGTATTTT.

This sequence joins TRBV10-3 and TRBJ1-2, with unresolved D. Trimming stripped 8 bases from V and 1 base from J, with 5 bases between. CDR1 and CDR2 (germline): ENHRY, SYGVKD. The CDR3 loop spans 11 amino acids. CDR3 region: CAIWNNYGYTF. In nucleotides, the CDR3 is TGTGCCATCTGGAATAACTATGGCTACACCTTC.

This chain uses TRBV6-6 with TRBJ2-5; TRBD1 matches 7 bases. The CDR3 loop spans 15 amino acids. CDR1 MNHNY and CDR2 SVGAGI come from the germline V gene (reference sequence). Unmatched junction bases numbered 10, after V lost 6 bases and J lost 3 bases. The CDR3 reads CASSPGTAQKETQYF. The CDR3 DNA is TGTGCCAGCAGCCCTGGGACAGCCCAGAAAGAGACCCAGTACTTC.

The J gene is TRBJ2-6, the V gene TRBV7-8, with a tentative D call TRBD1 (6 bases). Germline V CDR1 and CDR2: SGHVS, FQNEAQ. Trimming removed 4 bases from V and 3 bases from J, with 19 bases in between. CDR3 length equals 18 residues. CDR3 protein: CASSSPLSGGSGANVLTF. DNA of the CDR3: TGTGCCAGCAGCTCCCCCCTTTCTGGGGGCAGTGGGGCCAACGTCCTGACTTTC. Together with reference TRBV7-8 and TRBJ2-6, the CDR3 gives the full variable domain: GAGVSQSPRYKVAKRGQDVALRCDPISGHVSLFWYQQALGQGPEFLTYFQNEAQLDKSGLPSDRFFAERPEGSVSTLKIQRTQQEDSAVYLCASSSPLSGGSGANVLTFGAGSRLTVL.